This T cell receptor beta chain was captured in a study of CD8 T cells in ankylosing spondylitis. V lost 5 bases and J lost 3, with 17 bases in between. The CDR3 totals 15 residues. Germline values: CDR1 SGHAT, CDR2 FQNNGV. As for this clonotype: Its antigen is unknown.

Study-wide results and caveats: In ankylosing spondylitis blood, a motif of several highly homologous TCR beta variants appeared characteristic. Clones linked to disease, bearing a CD8+ phenotype, were relatively rare in peripheral blood. Reports of some motif variants in reactive arthritis synovial fluid and blood predate this one.

The authors made TCR beta libraries by quantitative 5'-RACE with molecular barcodes. TCRdb used MiXCR to reprocess the 5' RACE reads, holding one entry per CDR3 protein. The profile shows about 140,000 distinct CDR3 sequences, 25% to 35% of them singletons. Input material: synovial fluid, either unsorted or a sorted T cell fraction (not recorded which). The gene calls are TRBV11-2 and TRBJ2-7; TRBD1 is a possible D gene (6 bases). The sequence was collected from a male donor with ankylosing spondylitis. DNA for the CDR3: TGTGCCAGCAGCCCCTCGGGCCGACAGGTCTACGAGCAGTACTTC. It translates to CASSPSGRQVYEQYF.